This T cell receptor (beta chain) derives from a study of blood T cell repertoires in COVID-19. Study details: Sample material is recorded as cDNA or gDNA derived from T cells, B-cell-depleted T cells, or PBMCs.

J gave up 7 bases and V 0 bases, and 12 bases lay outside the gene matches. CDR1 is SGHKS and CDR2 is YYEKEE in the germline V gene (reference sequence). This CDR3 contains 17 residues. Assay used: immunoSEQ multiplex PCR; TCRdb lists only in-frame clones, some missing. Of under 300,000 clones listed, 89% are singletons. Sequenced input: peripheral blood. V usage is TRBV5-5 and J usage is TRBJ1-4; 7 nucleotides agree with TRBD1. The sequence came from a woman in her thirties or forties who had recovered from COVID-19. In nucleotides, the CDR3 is TGTGCCAGCAGCTTGGGTTTCCGGGACAGTCGTCTTGAAAAACTGTTTTTT. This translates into CASSLGFRDSRLEKLFF. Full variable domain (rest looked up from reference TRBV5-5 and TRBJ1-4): DAGVTQSPTHLIKTRGQQVTLRCSPISGHKSVSWYQQVLGQGPQFIFQYYEKEERGRGNFPDRFSARQFPNYSSELNVNALLLGDSALYLCASSLGFRDSRLEKLFFGSGTQLSVL.